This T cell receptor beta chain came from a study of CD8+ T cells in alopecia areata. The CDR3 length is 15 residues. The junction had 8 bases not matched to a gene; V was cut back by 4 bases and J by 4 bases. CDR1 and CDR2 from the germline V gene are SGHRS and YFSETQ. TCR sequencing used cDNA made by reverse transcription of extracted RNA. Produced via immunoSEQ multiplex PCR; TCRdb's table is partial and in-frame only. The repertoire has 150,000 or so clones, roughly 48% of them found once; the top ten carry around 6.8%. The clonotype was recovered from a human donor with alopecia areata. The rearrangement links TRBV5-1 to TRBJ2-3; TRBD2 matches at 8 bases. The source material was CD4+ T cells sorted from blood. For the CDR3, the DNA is TGCGCCAGCAGCGGCTTGAAGCGGGAGCCAGATACGCAGTATTTT. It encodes CASSGLKREPDTQYF.